This TCR beta chain stems from a study of blood T cells in healthy people across ages. V lost 8 bases to trimming and J lost 2 bases, with 10 bases between them. The CDR3 is 14 amino acids. Germline CDR1 reads MNHEY; CDR2 reads SVGEGT. With a J-beta primer mix and a sample-barcoded 5' primer, a second PCR ran 7 to 11 cycles. TCRdb fed the 5' RACE reads into MiXCR, producing one record per CDR3 protein. The table includes about 1.6 million distinct CDR3 sequences, 34% detected once. The sequencing sample was made of blood. V usage is TRBV6-2 or TRBV6-3 and J usage is TRBJ2-6; D may be TRBD1 (5 bases). The clonotype comes from a woman in her twenties or thirties in good health. The CDR3 DNA reads as TGTGCCAGCGCCAGGGCGGCTGGGGCCAACGTCCTGACTTTC. Amino acid sequence: CASARAAGANVLTF.